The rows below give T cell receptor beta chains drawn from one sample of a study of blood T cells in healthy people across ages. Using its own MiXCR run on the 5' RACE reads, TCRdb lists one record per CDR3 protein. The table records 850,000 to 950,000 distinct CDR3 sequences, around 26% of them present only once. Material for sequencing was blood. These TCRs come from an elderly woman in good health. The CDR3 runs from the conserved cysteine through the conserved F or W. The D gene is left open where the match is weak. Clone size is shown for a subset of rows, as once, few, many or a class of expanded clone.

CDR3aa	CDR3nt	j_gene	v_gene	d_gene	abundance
CASSLEQHYNEQFF	TGTGCCAGCAGCTTAGAACAACACTACAATGAGCAGTTCTTC	TRBJ2-1	TRBV7-9	-	many
CASSFSGTTNNEQFF	TGCGCCAGCAGCTTCTCCGGGACAACAAACAATGAGCAGTTCTTC	TRBJ2-1	TRBV5-1	-	-
CASRPVLNSHQPQHF	TGTGCCAGCAGGCCGGTTCTTAACTCCCATCAGCCCCAGCATTTT	TRBJ1-5	TRBV6-5	-	few
CASRPGEEVETQYF	TGTGCCAGCAGACCGGGAGAAGAAGTCGAGACCCAGTACTTC	TRBJ2-5	TRBV12-3/TRBV12-4	-	many
CASSSGTGYYEQYF	TGCGCCAGCAGCTCCGGGACAGGGTACTACGAGCAGTACTTC	TRBJ2-7	TRBV2	TRBD1	many
CASSLNRDLAQYF	TGTGCCAGCAGCTTAAACAGGGATCTCGCGCAGTACTTC	TRBJ2-4	TRBV11-2	-	many
CASSQWTGHTYEQYF	TGCGCCAGCAGCCAGTGGACAGGGCATACCTACGAGCAGTACTTC	TRBJ2-7	TRBV4-3	TRBD1	many
CASSLQDLTTDTQYF	TGTGCCAGCAGCCTCCAGGACCTCACAACAGATACGCAGTATTTT	TRBJ2-3	TRBV12-3/TRBV12-4	-	-
CASSFYNMSSYNEQFF	TGCGCCAGCAGCTTCTATAATATGAGCTCCTACAATGAGCAGTTCTTC	TRBJ2-1	TRBV5-1	-	-
CASSFALRVAGVHQVTQYF	TGTGCCAGCAGTTTCGCACTCAGGGTAGCGGGGGTACACCAAGTGACCCAGTACTTC	TRBJ2-5	TRBV6-5	TRBD2	-
CASSGTGPTEAFF	TGTGCCAGCAGTGGGACGGGGCCCACTGAAGCTTTCTTT	TRBJ1-1	TRBV27	-	-
CASSPPGVVEFF	TGTGCCAGCAGTCCTCCGGGGGTCGTTGAGTTCTTC	TRBJ2-1	TRBV12-3/TRBV12-4	-	-
CATSRTTGLTGELFF	TGTGCCACCTCGAGAACCACAGGGCTCACCGGGGAGCTGTTTTTT	TRBJ2-2	TRBV24-1	-	few
CSARGQDLETQYF	TGCAGTGCTAGAGGACAGGACTTAGAGACCCAGTACTTC	TRBJ2-5	TRBV20-1	-	many
CASSPPGITYNEQFF	TGTGCCAGCAGTCCGCCGGGGATAACATACAATGAGCAGTTCTTC	TRBJ2-1	TRBV6-6	-	many
CASSRGAMNTEAFF	TGTGCCAGCAGTAGAGGTGCCATGAACACTGAAGCTTTCTTT	TRBJ1-1	TRBV6-2/TRBV6-3	-	many
CASSQRGGVQPQHF	TGTGCCAGCAGCCAGAGGGGTGGAGTACAGCCCCAGCATTTT	TRBJ1-5	TRBV6-6	-	few
CASSFLRSYGYTF	TGTGCCAGCAGCTTTTTACGGTCCTATGGCTACACCTTC	TRBJ1-2	TRBV7-9	-	-
CASSPPGVYLGETQYF	TGTGCCAGCAGCCCCCCAGGGGTCTATTTGGGGGAGACCCAGTACTTC	TRBJ2-5	TRBV5-4	-	many
CASSAGRGNSPLHF	TGTGCCAGCAGCGCTGGGAGGGGTAATTCACCCCTCCACTTT	TRBJ1-6	TRBV7-9	-	-
CSAREGTNKKLFF	TGCAGTGCCAGGGAGGGAACTAATAAAAAACTGTTTTTT	TRBJ1-4	TRBV20-1	-	-
CASSRARIGRQETQYF	TGTGCCAGCAGCCGGGCGAGAATTGGCCGACAAGAGACCCAGTACTTC	TRBJ2-5	TRBV27	-	many
CASTHRKATDDEQYF	TGTGCCAGCACCCACCGGAAAGCGACGGACGATGAGCAGTACTTC	TRBJ2-7	TRBV12-3/TRBV12-4	-	-
CAWSVQAYEQYF	TGTGCCTGGAGTGTACAGGCCTACGAGCAGTACTTC	TRBJ2-7	TRBV30	-	-
CASTTSGTGVYGYTF	TGTGCCAGCACGACTTCCGGGACAGGAGTCTATGGCTACACCTTC	TRBJ1-2	TRBV12-3/TRBV12-4	TRBD1	many
CSSSRGPYTGELFF	TGTTCCAGCAGCAGGGGACCTTACACCGGGGAGCTGTTTTTT	TRBJ2-2	TRBV12-3/TRBV12-4	-	-
CSARDGGSQETQYF	TGCAGTGCTAGAGATGGGGGGTCTCAAGAGACCCAGTACTTC	TRBJ2-5	TRBV20-1	-	-
CASSPTRRGGPGEQFF	TGTGCCAGCAGCCCCACGAGGCGGGGGGGCCCAGGTGAGCAGTTCTTC	TRBJ2-1	TRBV7-8	TRBD2	-
CSATNPKRGRAKNIQYF	TGCAGTGCTACCAACCCTAAGCGGGGGAGAGCCAAAAACATTCAGTACTTC	TRBJ2-4	TRBV20-1	TRBD2	many
CASKNSSTDTQYF	TGTGCCAGCAAGAACTCTAGCACAGATACGCAGTATTTT	TRBJ2-3	TRBV7-2	-	many
CASRGTGRNEKLFF	TGTGCCAGCAGAGGGACAGGGAGGAATGAAAAACTGTTTTTT	TRBJ1-4	TRBV28	TRBD1	-
CASRQLIAEAFF	TGTGCCAGCAGACAATTAATCGCTGAAGCTTTCTTT	TRBJ1-1	TRBV12-3/TRBV12-4	-	-
CASSLIPKGSYEQYF	TGTGCCAGCAGCCTAATCCCCAAGGGATCCTACGAGCAGTACTTC	TRBJ2-7	TRBV13	-	-
CASSLGDRAFYEQYF	TGTGCCAGCAGCTTAGGCGACAGGGCCTTCTACGAGCAGTACTTC	TRBJ2-7	TRBV7-2	TRBD1	-
CASIMPGAVTDTQYF	TGTGCCAGCATTATGCCGGGGGCTGTCACAGATACGCAGTATTTT	TRBJ2-3	TRBV2	-	-
CAIRGQGNQPQHF	TGTGCCATCAGGGGACAGGGCAATCAGCCCCAGCATTTT	TRBJ1-5	TRBV10-3	TRBD1	few
CAWSTLTGPYGYTF	TGTGCCTGGAGCACCTTGACAGGTCCCTATGGCTACACCTTC	TRBJ1-2	TRBV30	-	-
CASSSDGTNHNEQFF	TGTGCCAGCAGCTCGGACGGGACGAATCACAATGAGCAGTTCTTC	TRBJ2-1	TRBV7-2	-	-
CASSPGVQETQDF	TGTGCTAGCAGTCCCGGGGTCCAAGAGACCCAGGACTTC	TRBJ2-5	TRBV7-6	-	-
CASAREGNSNQPQHF	TGTGCCAGCGCCAGGGAGGGCAATAGCAATCAGCCCCAGCATTTT	TRBJ1-5	TRBV2	-	few
CASRSQASGANVLTF	TGTGCCAGCAGATCTCAAGCCTCTGGGGCCAACGTCCTGACTTTC	TRBJ2-6	TRBV6-5	-	many
CASSLACTGTNNEQFF	TGTGCCAGCAGCTTGGCTTGCACGGGAACTAACAATGAGCAGTTCTTC	TRBJ2-1	TRBV7-8	-	-
CASSQDGPGSNTGELFF	TGCGCCAGCAGCCAAGATGGGCCAGGGTCGAACACCGGGGAGCTGTTTTTT	TRBJ2-2	TRBV4-3	-	few
CASTSRRNEQFF	TGTGCCAGCACCTCTAGGAGGAATGAGCAGTTCTTC	TRBJ2-1	TRBV27	-	-
CASSQQGPPQDPPHF	TGTGCCAGCAGCCAGCAGGGGCCGCCCCAGGATCCCCCCCACTTT	TRBJ1-6	TRBV6-2/TRBV6-3	-	-
CASSLGGGVTYNEQFF	TGTGCCAGCAGTTTAGGAGGCGGGGTAACCTACAATGAGCAGTTCTTC	TRBJ2-1	TRBV12-3/TRBV12-4	-	-
CASSCQGGNYGYTF	TGTGCCAGCAGCTGCCAGGGAGGAAACTATGGCTACACCTTC	TRBJ1-2	TRBV7-2	-	few
CSARVRSGENGYTF	TGCAGTGCTAGAGTTAGGTCAGGGGAGAATGGCTACACCTTC	TRBJ1-2	TRBV20-1	-	few
CASSPQTGSGELFF	TGTGCCAGCAGCCCTCAGACAGGATCCGGGGAGCTGTTTTTT	TRBJ2-2	TRBV7-6	-	few
CASSLGWASGGAGNEQFF	TGTGCCAGCAGCTTAGGCTGGGCTAGCGGGGGGGCGGGGAATGAGCAGTTCTTC	TRBJ2-1	TRBV11-2	TRBD2	-
CASRRGDRSGANVLTF	TGCGCCAGCCGCAGGGGCGATCGCTCTGGGGCCAACGTCCTGACTTTC	TRBJ2-6	TRBV5-1	-	many
CASSSGTVGEKLFF	TGTGCCAGCAGCTCCGGGACAGTGGGTGAAAAACTGTTTTTT	TRBJ1-4	TRBV7-9	TRBD1	-
CASTMGGLSNQPQHF	TGTGCCAGCACGATGGGGGGCTTGAGCAATCAGCCCCAGCATTTT	TRBJ1-5	TRBV13	-	-
CASSLSGLAVRDTQYF	TGCGCCAGCAGCTTAAGTGGACTAGCGGTAAGGGATACGCAGTATTTT	TRBJ2-3	TRBV5-1	TRBD2	-
CSARDGAYGYTF	TGCAGTGCTAGAGATGGCGCCTATGGCTACACCTTC	TRBJ1-2	TRBV20-1	-	few
CASSQLSSGGAGDTQYF	TGTGCCAGCAGCCAACTTTCTAGCGGGGGGGCTGGTGATACGCAGTATTTT	TRBJ2-3	TRBV4-2	TRBD2	few
CSASRRNSYNEQFF	TGCAGTGCTAGCCGACGGAACTCCTACAATGAGCAGTTCTTC	TRBJ2-1	TRBV20-1	-	many
CAISGEGRAKNIQYF	TGTGCCATCAGTGGGGAGGGCAGGGCCAAAAACATTCAGTACTTC	TRBJ2-4	TRBV10-3	TRBD2	few
CASTSAGQALNQPQHF	TGTGCCAGCACATCAGCGGGGCAGGCGCTCAATCAGCCCCAGCATTTT	TRBJ1-5	TRBV6-2/TRBV6-3	-	many